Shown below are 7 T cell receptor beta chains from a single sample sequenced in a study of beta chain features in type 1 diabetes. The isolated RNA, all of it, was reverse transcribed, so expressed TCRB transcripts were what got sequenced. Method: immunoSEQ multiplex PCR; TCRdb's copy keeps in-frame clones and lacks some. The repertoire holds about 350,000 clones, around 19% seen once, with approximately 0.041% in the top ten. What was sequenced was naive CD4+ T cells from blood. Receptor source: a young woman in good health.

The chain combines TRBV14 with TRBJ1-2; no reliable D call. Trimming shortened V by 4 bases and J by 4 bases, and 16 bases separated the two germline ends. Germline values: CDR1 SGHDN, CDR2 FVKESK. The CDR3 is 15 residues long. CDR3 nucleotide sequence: TGTGCCAGCAGCCCAGCGGCGGGTGGAGGCTATGGCTACACCTTC. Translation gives CASSPAAGGGYGYTF.

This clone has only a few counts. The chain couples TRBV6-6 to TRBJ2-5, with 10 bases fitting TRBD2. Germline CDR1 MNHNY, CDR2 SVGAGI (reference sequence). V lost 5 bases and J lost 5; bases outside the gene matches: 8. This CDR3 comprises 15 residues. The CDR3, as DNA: TGTGCCAGCAGTCTTGCTAGCGGGAGCAGGGAGACCCAGTACTTC. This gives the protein CASSLASGSRETQYF.

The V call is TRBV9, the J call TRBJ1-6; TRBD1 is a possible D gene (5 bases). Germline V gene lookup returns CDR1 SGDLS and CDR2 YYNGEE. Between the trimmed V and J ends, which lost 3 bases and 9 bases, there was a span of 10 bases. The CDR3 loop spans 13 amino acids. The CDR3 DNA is TGTGCCAGCAGCGACAGGTTCCCTTCACCCCTCCACTTT. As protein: CASSDRFPSPLHF.

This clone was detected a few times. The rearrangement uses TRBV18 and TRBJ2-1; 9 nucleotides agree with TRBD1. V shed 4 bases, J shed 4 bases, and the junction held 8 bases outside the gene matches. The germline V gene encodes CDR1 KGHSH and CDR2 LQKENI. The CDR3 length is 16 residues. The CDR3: CASSLLGTGRYNEQFF. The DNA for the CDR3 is TGTGCCAGCTCACTTCTCGGGACAGGGAGATACAATGAGCAGTTCTTC.

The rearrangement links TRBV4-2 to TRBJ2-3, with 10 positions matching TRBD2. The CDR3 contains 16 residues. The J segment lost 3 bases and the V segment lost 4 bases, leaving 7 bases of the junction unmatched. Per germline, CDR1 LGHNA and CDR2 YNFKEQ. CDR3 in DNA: TGTGCCAGCAGCCGAAGTGCTAGCGGGGGAACAGATACGCAGTATTTT. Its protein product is CASSRSASGGTDTQYF.

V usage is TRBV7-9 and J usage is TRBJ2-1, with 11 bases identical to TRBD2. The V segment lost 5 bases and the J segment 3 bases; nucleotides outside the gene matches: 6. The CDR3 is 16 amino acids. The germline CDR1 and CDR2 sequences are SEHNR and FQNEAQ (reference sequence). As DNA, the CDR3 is TGTGCCAGCAGCCCCACACTAGCGGGGGTCTACAATGAGCAGTTCTTC. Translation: CASSPTLAGVYNEQFF.

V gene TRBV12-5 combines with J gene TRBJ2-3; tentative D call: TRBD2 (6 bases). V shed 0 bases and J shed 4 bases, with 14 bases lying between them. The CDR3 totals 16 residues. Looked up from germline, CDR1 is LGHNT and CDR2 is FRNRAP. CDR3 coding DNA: TGTGCTAGTGGTTTGGTAGCGACGGGAGTGGCAGATACGCAGTATTTT. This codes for CASGLVATGVADTQYF.